This T cell receptor (beta chain) originates from a study of response to subunit inactivated influenza vaccine. Overall study findings and caveats: It was the authors' suggestion that each seasonal influenza vaccination recruits few new T cells.

Germline V gene data show CDR1 as KGHDR and CDR2 as SFDVKD. Trimming left V 0 bases short and J 6 bases short, with 6 bases between. The CDR3 contains 13 residues. A remark on this clonotype: The antigen is unknown.

TCRdb re-called the RT-PCR reads through MiXCR, storing one row per CDR3 protein. The data contain more than 150,000 distinct CDR3 sequences, approximately 11% of them singletons. This sequence was found in a man aged 45 to 70 who received an inactivated influenza vaccine. The chain has TRBV24-1 and TRBJ2-3; no clear D gene. Here the sequenced sample was CD8+ T cells sorted from PBMCs, taken approximately 25 months after vaccination. The CDR3 region has the DNA TGTGCCACCAGTGATTTGTCTGGGGATACGCAGTATTTT. The encoded protein is CATSDLSGDTQYF.